A selection of T cell receptor beta chains follows, all from one sample in a study of cytomegalovirus exposure and HLA in healthy donors. TCRdb keeps only in-frame clones here, not all; method: immunoSEQ multiplex PCR. The repertoire consists of 150,000 to 200,000 clones, with around three quarters occurring once and the leading ten covering about 1.9%. Sequenced sample: PBMCs. The receptors come from a woman in her 30s in good health and CMV-seronegative. Each CDR3 is given with its conserved first and last residue. The D gene is left open where the match is weak. Size values are once, few and many counts, or a class for expanded clones, and some rows have none.

D gene	V gene	clone size	J gene	CDR3 protein	CDR3 DNA
TRBD1	TRBV7-9	NA	TRBJ1-2	CASSFTTGGWIYGYTF	TGTGCCAGCAGCTTCACGACAGGGGGTTGGATCTATGGCTACACCTTC
NA	TRBV10-3	NA	TRBJ1-6	CAISESSGGSYNSPLHF	TGTGCCATCAGTGAGTCATCGGGGGGCTCCTATAATTCACCCCTCCACTTT
TRBD1	TRBV6-1	NA	TRBJ1-5	CASSEALRGQVNQPQHF	TGTGCCAGCAGTGAAGCGCTTAGGGGGCAGGTCAATCAGCCCCAGCATTTT
TRBD1	TRBV6-5	many	TRBJ1-2	CASSNQGGPNYGYTF	TGTGCCAGCAGTAACCAGGGGGGCCCTAACTATGGCTACACCTTC
TRBD1	TRBV29-1	once	TRBJ1-1	CSVPTGDLTEAFF	TGCAGCGTTCCGACAGGGGATCTCACTGAAGCTTTCTTT
NA	TRBV19	NA	TRBJ1-2	CASMYGGSGYTF	TGTGCCAGTATGTATGGTGGCAGTGGCTACACCTTC
NA	TRBV5-4	few	TRBJ2-3	CASSARGSTDTQYF	TGTGCCAGCAGCGCGCGGGGAAGCACAGATACGCAGTATTTT
NA	TRBV11-1	NA	TRBJ2-7	CASSLGGGASSYEQYF	TGTGCCAGCAGCTTAGGAGGAGGAGCTAGCTCCTACGAGCAGTACTTC
NA	TRBV30	once	TRBJ1-6	CAWSVPENNSPLHF	TGTGCCTGGAGTGTCCCAGAAAATAATTCACCCCTCCACTTT
NA	TRBV19	NA	TRBJ2-7	CASSIYQGGSYEQYF	TGTGCCAGTAGTATCTATCAGGGGGGCTCCTACGAGCAGTACTTC
NA	TRBV6-5	NA	TRBJ1-6	CASSYVRGAGSPLHF	TGTGCCAGCAGTTACGTCCGGGGGGCAGGATCACCCCTCCACTTT
TRBD1	TRBV5-1	once	TRBJ1-2	CASSRDSRHYGYTF	TGCGCCAGCAGTAGGGACAGTCGACACTATGGCTACACCTTC
NA	TRBV7-7	NA	TRBJ2-7	CASSVTVLYEQYF	TGTGCTAGCAGCGTTACAGTTCTCTACGAGCAGTACTTC
NA	TRBV29-1	NA	TRBJ1-2	CSVGTVMPNYGYTF	TGCAGCGTTGGAACAGTGATGCCTAACTATGGCTACACCTTC
TRBD2	TRBV7-2	NA	TRBJ2-1	CASSFPSGGGRGEQFF	TGTGCCAGCAGCTTCCCTAGCGGGGGGGGAAGAGGTGAGCAGTTCTTC
NA	TRBV5-4	NA	TRBJ1-5	CASSRDRNQPQHF	TGTGCCAGCAGCCGAGACAGAAATCAGCCCCAGCATTTT
TRBD2	TRBV10-2	NA	TRBJ2-4	CASNGLAGGNKNIQYF	TGCGCCAGCAATGGACTAGCGGGGGGGAACAAAAACATTCAGTACTTC
TRBD1	TRBV4-1	NA	TRBJ1-2	CASSHGRDREGYGYTF	TGCGCCAGCAGCCACGGACGGGACAGGGAAGGCTATGGCTACACCTTC
TRBD1	TRBV11-2	NA	TRBJ2-3	CASSNRQGADTQYF	TGTGCCAGCAGCAACCGACAGGGAGCAGATACGCAGTATTTT
TRBD2	TRBV6-6	NA	TRBJ2-5	CASSFRTSGTQETQYF	TGTGCCAGCAGTTTTCGGACTAGCGGCACCCAAGAGACCCAGTACTTC
TRBD2	TRBV27	NA	TRBJ2-1	CASSFTRLAGGNEQFF	TGTGCCAGCAGTTTCACCCGACTAGCGGGGGGGAATGAGCAGTTCTTC
NA	TRBV11-3	NA	TRBJ2-2	CASSPQAGELFF	TGTGCCAGCAGCCCCCAGGCCGGGGAGCTGTTTTTT
NA	TRBV9	NA	TRBJ2-3	CASSVGTAPSTDTQYF	TGTGCCAGCAGCGTAGGTACAGCCCCTAGCACAGATACGCAGTATTTT